This TCR beta chain was found in a study of cytomegalovirus exposure and HLA in healthy donors. Study results and caveats: Later findings reportedly placed an Asian-associated ancestry cluster below the 666-donor mean for N-insertions. Later analysis identified a missense DCLRE1C variant that was linked to TCR beta V- and J-gene trimming.

As for this clone: Its antigen is still unknown.

60 Vbeta and 13 Jbeta primers were used in PCR. Assay used: immunoSEQ multiplex PCR; TCRdb lists only in-frame clones, some missing. The data show under 200,000 clones, 80% seen once. J lost 11 bases, V lost 4 bases, and 7 bases had no gene match. The V gene's germline CDR1 is LGHNA and CDR2 YSLEER. The CDR3 runs 14 residues. The source is a man aged 35-49 years in good health and CMV-seronegative. This chain uses TRBV4-3 with TRBJ1-6; 8 bases match TRBD1. The sample was PBMCs. In nucleotides, the CDR3 is TGCGCCAGCAGCCTCAGGGGGCAGGGAACACCCCTCCACTTT. Translating it yields CASSLRGQGTPLHF.